The 4 T cell receptor beta chains given below trace back to one sample, sequenced in a study of T cell responses to AZD1222 COVID-19 vaccine. Some clones are missing from TCRdb's copy, which holds only in-frame ones; the method was immunoSEQ multiplex PCR. The table has approximately 140,000 clones, about 91% seen once. The sequences come from peripheral blood, collected on day 0 of AZD1222 vaccination. These receptor sequences come from an adult in good health.

V is TRBV7-2 and J is TRBJ2-1; D not certain. Germline CDR1 and CDR2: SGHTA and FQGNSA. The CDR3 is 15 residues long. Between the trimmed V and J ends, which lost 4 bases and 2 bases, there was a span of 12 bases. CDR3: CASSSQSGTYNEQFF. DNA of the CDR3: TGTGCCAGCAGCTCCCAAAGTGGAACCTACAATGAGCAGTTCTTC.

J is TRBJ2-1 and V is TRBV30, with D unresolved. The CDR3 spans 12 residues. Trimming shortened V by 3 bases and J by 8 bases, and 11 bases separated the two germline ends. CDR1 GTSNPN and CDR2 SVGIG come from the germline V gene (reference sequence). For the CDR3, the DNA is TGTGCCTGGAGCCACCCAAGGGATGAGCAGTTCTTC. Translation: CAWSHPRDEQFF.

The chain uses TRBV18 and TRBJ1-5; no reliable D call. Germline-derived CDR1 and CDR2 are KGHSH and LQKENI. V was pared by 2 bases and J by 10 bases, with 12 bases between. CDR3 size: 13 residues. In nucleotides, the CDR3 is TGTGCCAGCTCACCAGGGGAGGGAAGCCCCCAGCATTTT. It yields the protein CASSPGEGSPQHF.

The V call is TRBV7-9, the J call TRBJ2-1; 9 nucleotides match TRBD2. With V trimmed by 3 bases and J by 2 bases, 2 bases remained unmatched. CDR3 length equals 15 residues. Germline CDR1 SEHNR, CDR2 FQNEAQ (reference sequence). The DNA for the CDR3 is TGTGCCAGCAGCTTGCTAGCGGGGACCTACAATGAGCAGTTCTTC. It is translated as CASSLLAGTYNEQFF.